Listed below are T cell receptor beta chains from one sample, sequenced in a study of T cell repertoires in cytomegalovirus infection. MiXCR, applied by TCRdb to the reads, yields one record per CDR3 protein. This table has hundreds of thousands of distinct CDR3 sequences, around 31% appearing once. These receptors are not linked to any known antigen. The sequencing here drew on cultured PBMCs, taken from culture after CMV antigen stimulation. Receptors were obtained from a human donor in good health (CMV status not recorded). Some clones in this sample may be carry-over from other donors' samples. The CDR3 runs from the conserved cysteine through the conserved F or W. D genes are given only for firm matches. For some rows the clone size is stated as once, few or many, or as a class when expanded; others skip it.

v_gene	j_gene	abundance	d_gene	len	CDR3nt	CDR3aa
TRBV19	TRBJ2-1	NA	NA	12	TGTGCCAGTACCCCGGGGGGCCATGAGCAGTTCTTC	CASTPGGHEQFF
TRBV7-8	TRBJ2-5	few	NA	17	TGTGCCAGCAGCCTTGAAAGACCACAGGGTTTGGGAGAGACCCAGTACTTC	CASSLERPQGLGETQYF
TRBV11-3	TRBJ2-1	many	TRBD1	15	TGTGCCAGCAGCTTGAACAGGGGGCTGTGGAGTGAGCAGTTCTTC	CASSLNRGLWSEQFF
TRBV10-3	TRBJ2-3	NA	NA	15	TGTGCCATCAGTGAAACAGGGTGGAGGGCAGATACGCAGTATTTT	CAISETGWRADTQYF
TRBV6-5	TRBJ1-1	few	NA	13	TGTGCCAGCAGCGACGCTACTAACACTGAAGCTTTCTTT	CASSDATNTEAFF
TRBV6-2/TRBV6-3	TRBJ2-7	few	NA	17	TGTGCCAGCAGTCACGGCGGTGAGCAGGGATACTCCTACGAGCAGTACTTC	CASSHGGEQGYSYEQYF
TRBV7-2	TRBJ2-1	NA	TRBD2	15	TGTGCCAGCAGCTCGCGCACTAGCGCCCACAATGAGCAGTTCTTC	CASSSRTSAHNEQFF
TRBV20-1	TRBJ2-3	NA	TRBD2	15	TGCAGTGCCCCCGGACTAGCGCGCCTCACAGATACGCAGTATTTT	CSAPGLARLTDTQYF
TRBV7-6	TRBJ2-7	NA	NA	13	TGTGCCAGCAGCAAAGCGGAGGCCCCCGAGCAGTACTTC	CASSKAEAPEQYF
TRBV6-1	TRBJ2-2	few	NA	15	TGTGCCAGCAGTCCCCTCGACTCCACCACCGGGGAGCTGTTTTTT	CASSPLDSTTGELFF
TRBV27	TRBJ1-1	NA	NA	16	TGTGCCAGCAGTTTATTTAGACAGACGATGAACACTGAAGCTTTCTTT	CASSLFRQTMNTEAFF
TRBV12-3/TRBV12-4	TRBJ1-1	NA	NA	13	TGTGCCAGCAGTTTAGGGGCAGGGGTTGGCGCTTTCTTT	CASSLGAGVGAFF
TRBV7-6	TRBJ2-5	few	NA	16	TGTGCCAGCAGCTTTTTTACACCACAGGGCCAAGAGACCCAGTACTTC	CASSFFTPQGQETQYF
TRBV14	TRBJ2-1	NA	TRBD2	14	TGTGCCAGCAGCCAATGGGGCGGGGGGGCCCAGCAGTTCTTC	CASSQWGGGAQQFF
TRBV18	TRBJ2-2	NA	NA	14	TGTGCCAGCTCACCACAGGAGAACACCGGGGAGCTGTTTTTT	CASSPQENTGELFF
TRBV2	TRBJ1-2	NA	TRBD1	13	TGTGCCAGCAAGGGACAGGGTTATTCTGGCTACACCTTC	CASKGQGYSGYTF
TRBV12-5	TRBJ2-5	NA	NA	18	TGTGCTAGTGGTTTGGTACCTAGTACCCCCGGGGCTGGAGAGACCCAGTACTTC	CASGLVPSTPGAGETQYF
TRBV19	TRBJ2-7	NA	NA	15	TGTGCCAGTAGTAGAGACCTCCGATCGGGCTACGAGCAGTACTTC	CASSRDLRSGYEQYF
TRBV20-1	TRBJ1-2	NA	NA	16	TGCAGTGCTAGAGATCTGGCCCGATTCTCTAACTATGGCTACACCTTC	CSARDLARFSNYGYTF
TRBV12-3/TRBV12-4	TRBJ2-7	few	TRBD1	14	TGTGCCAGCAGCCAGGGGGCACTCGGTTACGAGCAGTACTTC	CASSQGALGYEQYF
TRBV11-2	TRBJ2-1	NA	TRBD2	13	TGTGCCAGCAGTTCCGGGACTACCAATGAGCAGTTCTTC	CASSSGTTNEQFF
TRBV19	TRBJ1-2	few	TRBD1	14	TGTGCCAGTAGTCAAGGGACAGCGAACTATGGCTACACCTTC	CASSQGTANYGYTF
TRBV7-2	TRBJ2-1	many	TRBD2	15	TGTGCCAGCAGCTTGGGACTAGCGGGGGGCCATGAGCAGTTCTTC	CASSLGLAGGHEQFF
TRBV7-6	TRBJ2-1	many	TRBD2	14	TGTGCCAGCAGCCCGCTAGCGGTTAACAATGAGCAGTTCTTC	CASSPLAVNNEQFF
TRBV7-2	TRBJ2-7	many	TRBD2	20	TGTGCCAGCAGCTTAAGGGGAGGGGGACTAGCGGGAGTTGCGGCCTACGAGCAGTACTTC	CASSLRGGGLAGVAAYEQYF
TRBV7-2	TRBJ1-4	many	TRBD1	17	TGTGCCAGCAGCTTAGCGAAAGGGGTTAACAGGGGTGAAAAACTGTTTTTT	CASSLAKGVNRGEKLFF
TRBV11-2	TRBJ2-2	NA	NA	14	TGTGCCAGCAGCTCGTTAGGGTCGGCCGGGGAGCTGTTTTTT	CASSSLGSAGELFF
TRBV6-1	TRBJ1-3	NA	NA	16	TGTGCCAGCAGTAAGGACAGAGCCGTAGATGGAAACACCATATATTTT	CASSKDRAVDGNTIYF
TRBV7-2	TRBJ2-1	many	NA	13	TGTGCCAGCAGCCCAGAACTAATCGATGAGCAGTTCTTC	CASSPELIDEQFF
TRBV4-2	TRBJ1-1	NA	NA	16	TGTGCCAGCAGCCAAGATGTACGGACAGCGAACACTGAAGCTTTCTTT	CASSQDVRTANTEAFF
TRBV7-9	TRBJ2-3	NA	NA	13	TGTGCCAGCAGTTTTGACATTACAGATACGCAGTATTTT	CASSFDITDTQYF
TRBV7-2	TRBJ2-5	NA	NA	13	TGTGCCAGCAGTGCGGGACGGAAAGAGACCCAGTACTTC	CASSAGRKETQYF
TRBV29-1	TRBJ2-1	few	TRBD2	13	TGCAGCGTTCTTAGCGGGGGGTGGAATGAGCAGTTCTTC	CSVLSGGWNEQFF
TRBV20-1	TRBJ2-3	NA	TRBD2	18	TGCAGTGCTAGAGGGGGAGGGACTAGCGGGTCTAGCACAGATACGCAGTATTTT	CSARGGGTSGSSTDTQYF
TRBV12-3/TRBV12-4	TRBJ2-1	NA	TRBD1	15	TGTGCCAGCAGTCCGCGCCGACAGGGTAACAATGAGCAGTTCTTC	CASSPRRQGNNEQFF
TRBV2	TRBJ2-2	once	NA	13	TGTGCCAGCAGTGAGACGGGATCAGGGGAGCTGTTTTTT	CASSETGSGELFF
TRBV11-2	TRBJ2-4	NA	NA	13	TGTGCCAGCAGCCCCACTGCCAAAAACATTCAGTACTTC	CASSPTAKNIQYF
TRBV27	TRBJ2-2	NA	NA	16	TGTGCCAGCAGTTTATTGTTGGCTCGGGACACCGGGGAGCTGTTTTTT	CASSLLLARDTGELFF
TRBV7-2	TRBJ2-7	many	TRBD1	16	TGTGCCAGCAGCTTAGCCGGGACAGGGGGCAACTACGAGCAGTACTTC	CASSLAGTGGNYEQYF
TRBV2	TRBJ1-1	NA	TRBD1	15	TGTGCCAGCCAAGACAGGACAGGGTACGGCACTGAAGCTTTCTTT	CASQDRTGYGTEAFF
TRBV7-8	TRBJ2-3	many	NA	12	TGTGCCAGCAGCTTAGAAGGGGATACGCAGTATTTT	CASSLEGDTQYF
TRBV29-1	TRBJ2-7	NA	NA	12	TGCAGCGTTGGAATCTTAGGCTACGAGCAGTACTTC	CSVGILGYEQYF
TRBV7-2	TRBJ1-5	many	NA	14	TGTGCCAGCAGCTTAGCTCTGCGGTCCGGACCCCAGCATTTT	CASSLALRSGPQHF
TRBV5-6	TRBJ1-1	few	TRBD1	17	TGTGCCAGCAGCCGAGACAGGGATCTTAAGTTAGTCACTGAAGCTTTCTTT	CASSRDRDLKLVTEAFF
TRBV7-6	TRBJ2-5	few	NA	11	TGTGCCAGCACCGTACGGCAGACCCAGTACTTC	CASTVRQTQYF